This T cell receptor beta chain was sequenced during a study of T cell repertoires in cytomegalovirus infection. Overall study: Shared public TCR beta signatures pointed to both CMV infection and a matching HLA type.

TCRdb called the reads again in MiXCR, with one record for every CDR3 protein. The sample lists fewer than 300,000 distinct CDR3 sequences; over 20% were seen once. Details on this clonotype: Its antigen is undetermined.

Study-level findings and limits: Within the response measured ex vivo, HLA-C-restricted CMV-specific TCR beta clonotypes were dominant.

Germline V lookup: CDR1 SGHTA, CDR2 FQGNSA. This CDR3 has 17 amino acids. Between the trimmed V and J ends, which lost 6 bases and 2 bases, there was a span of 21 bases. The clonotype comes from a human donor in good health (CMV status not recorded). Some clones in this sample may be carry-over from other donors' samples. V and J are TRBV7-2 and TRBJ2-3; a weak D match, TRBD2 (7 bases). Input material: PBMCs. The CDR3 protein is CASRAARGGGFTDTQYF. The CDR3 bases are TGTGCCAGCAGAGCTGCTAGGGGGGGAGGGTTCACAGATACGCAGTATTTT.